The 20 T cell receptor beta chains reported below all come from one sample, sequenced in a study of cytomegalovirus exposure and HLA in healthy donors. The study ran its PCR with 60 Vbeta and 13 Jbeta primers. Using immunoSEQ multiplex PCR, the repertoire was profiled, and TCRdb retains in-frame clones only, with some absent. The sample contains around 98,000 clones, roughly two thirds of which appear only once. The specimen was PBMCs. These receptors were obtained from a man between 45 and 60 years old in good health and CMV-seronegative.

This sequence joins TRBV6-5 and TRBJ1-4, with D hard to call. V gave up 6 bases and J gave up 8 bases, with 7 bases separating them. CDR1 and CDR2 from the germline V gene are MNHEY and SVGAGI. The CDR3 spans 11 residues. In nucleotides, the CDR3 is TGTGCCAGCAGGGGAGGGGAAAAACTGTTTTTT. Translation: CASRGGEKLFF.

CDR3 residues: CASSPWTGGESPLHF. The CDR3 DNA reads as TGTGCCAGTAGTCCTTGGACAGGGGGCGAGTCACCCCTCCACTTT. The J gene is TRBJ1-6, the V gene TRBV19; 11 bases are shared with TRBD1. There are 15 residues in the CDR3. Per the germline V gene, CDR1 is LNHDA and CDR2 is SQIVND (reference sequence). V trimming: 5 bases; J trimming: 10 bases; junction bases outside the gene matches: 7. Looking up the rest from reference TRBV19 and TRBJ1-6 gives the full variable domain: DGGITQSPKYLFRKEGQNVTLSCEQNLNHDAMYWYRQDPGQGLRLIYYSQIVNDFQKGDIAEGYSVSREKKESFPLTVTSAQKNPTAFYLCASSPWTGGESPLHFGNGTRLTVT.

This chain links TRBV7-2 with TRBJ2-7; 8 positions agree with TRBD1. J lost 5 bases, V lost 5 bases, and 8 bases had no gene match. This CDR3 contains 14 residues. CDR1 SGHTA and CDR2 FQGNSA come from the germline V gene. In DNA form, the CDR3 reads TGTGCCAGCAGCGGGACAGGATTAAGCGACGAGCAGTACTTC. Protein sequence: CASSGTGLSDEQYF.

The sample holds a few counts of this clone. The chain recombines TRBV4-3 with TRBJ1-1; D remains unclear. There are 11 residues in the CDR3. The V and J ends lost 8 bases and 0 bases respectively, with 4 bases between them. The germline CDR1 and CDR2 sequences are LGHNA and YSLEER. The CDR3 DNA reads TGCGCCAGCTCGTTGAACACTGAAGCTTTCTTT. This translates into CASSLNTEAFF.

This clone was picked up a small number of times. This CDR3 is CASSPGGAGGHNTQYF. The CDR3 coding sequence is TGTGCCAGCAGCCCAGGGGGGGCGGGGGGGCATAATACGCAGTATTTT. The chain links TRBV7-2 to TRBJ2-3; TRBD2 agrees at 9 bases. Looked up from germline, CDR1 is SGHTA and CDR2 is FQGNSA. V dropped 5 bases and J dropped 7; count of bases not matched to a gene: 13. The CDR3 extends over 16 amino acids.

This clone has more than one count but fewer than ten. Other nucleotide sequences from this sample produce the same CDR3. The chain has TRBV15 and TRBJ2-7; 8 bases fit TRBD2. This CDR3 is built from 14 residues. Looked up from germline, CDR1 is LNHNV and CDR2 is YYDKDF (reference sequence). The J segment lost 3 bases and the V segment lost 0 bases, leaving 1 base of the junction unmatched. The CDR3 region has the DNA TGTGCCACCAGCAGAGATCGGGGGGGCTACGAGCAGTACTTC. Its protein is CATSRDRGGYEQYF.

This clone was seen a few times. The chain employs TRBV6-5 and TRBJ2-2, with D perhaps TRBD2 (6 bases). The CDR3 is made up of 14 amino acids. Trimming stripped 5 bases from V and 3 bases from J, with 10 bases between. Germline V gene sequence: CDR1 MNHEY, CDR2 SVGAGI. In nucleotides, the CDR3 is TGTGCCAGCAGTCCCCGGAGGGACACCGGGGAGCTGTTTTTT. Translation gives CASSPRRDTGELFF.

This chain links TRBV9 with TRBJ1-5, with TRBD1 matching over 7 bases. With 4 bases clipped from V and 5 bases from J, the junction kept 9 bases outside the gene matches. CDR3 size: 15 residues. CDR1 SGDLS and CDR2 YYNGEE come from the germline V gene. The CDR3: CASSPGTVSYQPQHF. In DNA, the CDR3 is TGTGCCAGCAGCCCGGGGACAGTATCCTATCAGCCCCAGCATTTT.

CDR3 loop: CAWSDFLDGYTF. CDR3 sequence (DNA): TGTGCCTGGAGCGACTTCCTGGATGGCTACACCTTC. The chain combines TRBV30 with TRBJ1-2; D not resolved. The CDR3 extends over 12 amino acids. CDR1 and CDR2 (germline): GTSNPN, SVGIG (reference sequence). Trimming took 3 bases from V and 6 from J, leaving 11 bases between them.

CDR3 sequence: CASSEAGRSNEKLFF. The CDR3, as DNA: TGTGCCAGTAGTGAGGCGGGACGGAGTAATGAAAAACTGTTTTTT. The chain links TRBV19 to TRBJ1-4; tentatively, D is TRBD1 (5 bases). The CDR3 runs to 15 residues. Germline V gene data show CDR1 as LNHDA and CDR2 as SQIVND (reference sequence). V was pared by 5 bases and J by 4 bases, with 14 bases between.

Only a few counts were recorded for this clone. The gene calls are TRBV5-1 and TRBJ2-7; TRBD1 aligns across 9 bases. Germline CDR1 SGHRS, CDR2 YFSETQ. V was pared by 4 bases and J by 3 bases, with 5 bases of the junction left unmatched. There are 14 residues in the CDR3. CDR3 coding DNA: TGCGCCAGCAGCCACGGGGACAGGGTCTACGAGCAGTACTTC. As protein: CASSHGDRVYEQYF.

The chain's CDR3 is CASSQDPGTGMNTEAFF. CDR3 DNA: TGCGCCAGCAGCCAAGATCCAGGAACAGGAATGAACACTGAAGCTTTCTTT. The chain couples TRBV4-1 to TRBJ1-1; perhaps TRBD1 as D (5 bases). Germline V lookup: CDR1 MGHRA, CDR2 YSYEKL. V gave up 0 bases and J gave up 0 bases, with 14 bases separating them. The length of the CDR3 is 17 residues.

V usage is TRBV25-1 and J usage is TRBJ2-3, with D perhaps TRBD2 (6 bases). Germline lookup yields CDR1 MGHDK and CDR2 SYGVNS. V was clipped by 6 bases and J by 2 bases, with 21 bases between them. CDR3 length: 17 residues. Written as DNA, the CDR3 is TGTGCCAGCAGCCCTCCCTCGCGGGGAGGATACACAGATACGCAGTATTTT. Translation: CASSPPSRGGYTDTQYF. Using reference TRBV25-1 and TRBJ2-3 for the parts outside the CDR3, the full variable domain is EADIYQTPRYLVIGTGKKITLECSQTMGHDKMYWYQQDPGMELHLIHYSYGVNSTEKGDLSSESTVSRIRTEHFPLTLESARPSHTSQYLCASSPPSRGGYTDTQYFGPGTRLTVL.

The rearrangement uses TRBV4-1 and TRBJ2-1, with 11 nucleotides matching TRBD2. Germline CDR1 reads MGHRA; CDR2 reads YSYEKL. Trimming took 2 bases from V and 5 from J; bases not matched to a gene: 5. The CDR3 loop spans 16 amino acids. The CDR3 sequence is CASSQPTSGRHNEQFF. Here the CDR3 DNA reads TGCGCCAGCAGCCAACCAACTAGCGGGAGACACAATGAGCAGTTCTTC.

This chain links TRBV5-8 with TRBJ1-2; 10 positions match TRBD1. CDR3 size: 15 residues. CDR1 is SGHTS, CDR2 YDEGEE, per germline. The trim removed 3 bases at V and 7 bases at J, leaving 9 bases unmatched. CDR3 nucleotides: TGTGCCAGCAGCTCCCACGGACAGGGGGTGTTTGGCTACACCTTC. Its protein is CASSSHGQGVFGYTF.

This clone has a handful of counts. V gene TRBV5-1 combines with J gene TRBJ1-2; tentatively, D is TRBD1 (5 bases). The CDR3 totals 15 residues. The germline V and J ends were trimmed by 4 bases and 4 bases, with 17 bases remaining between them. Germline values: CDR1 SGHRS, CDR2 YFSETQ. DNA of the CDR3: TGCGCCAGCAGCCCCCCGGCCGGGGGTACCTATGGCTACACCTTC. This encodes CASSPPAGGTYGYTF.

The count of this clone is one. The CDR3 DNA follows: TGTGCCAGCAGCCTCCGGGGTCTGCTCGAGCAGTACTTC. Its translation is CASSLRGLLEQYF. J is TRBJ2-7 and V is TRBV13; D might be TRBD2 (5 bases). V lost 5 bases and J lost 6, with 14 bases in between. This CDR3 comprises 13 residues. The V gene's germline CDR1 is PRHDT and CDR2 FYEKMQ (reference sequence).

The CDR3 sequence: CASSLNQGRDEQYF. Here the CDR3 DNA reads TGCGCCAGCAGCTTGAACCAGGGGCGGGACGAGCAGTACTTC. V usage is TRBV5-1 and J usage is TRBJ2-7; D may be TRBD1 (6 bases). The CDR3 is made up of 14 amino acids. Germline V gives CDR1 SGHRS, CDR2 YFSETQ. Trimming took off 1 base at V and 5 bases at J, with 13 bases between the two ends.

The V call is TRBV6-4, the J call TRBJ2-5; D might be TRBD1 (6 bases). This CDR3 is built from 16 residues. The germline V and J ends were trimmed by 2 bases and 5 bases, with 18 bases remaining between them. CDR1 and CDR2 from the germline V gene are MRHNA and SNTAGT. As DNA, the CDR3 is TGTGCCAGCAGTGACGGGTCCGCTGGGGGCCGGGAGACCCAGTACTTC. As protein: CASSDGSAGGRETQYF.

The CDR3 region is CASSRSGQGSYGYTF. CDR3 DNA sequence: TGTGCCAGCAGTAGATCGGGACAGGGCAGCTATGGCTACACCTTC. V usage is TRBV6-5 and J usage is TRBJ1-2; 9 positions agree with TRBD1. The CDR3 spans 15 residues. Unmatched junction bases numbered 8, after V lost 5 bases and J lost 4 bases. Germline lookup yields CDR1 MNHEY and CDR2 SVGAGI.